One sample yielded the 22 T cell receptor beta chains listed below, sequenced in a study of post-analysis software for immune sequencing data. Study-wide results and caveats: Controls had lower frequencies than patients of 4 or 5 TRBV segments, which included TRBV5-6, TRBV5-1 and TRBV20-1.

TCR beta libraries were prepared from cDNA with unique molecular identifiers. TCRdb re-called the PCR reads with MiXCR, one entry per CDR3 protein. Here the sample spans roughly 870,000 distinct CDR3 sequences, approximately 57% being singletons. The antigens of these receptors remain unknown. Sequenced input: blood. These receptors were taken from a girl between 10 and 17 years old with multiple sclerosis.

This clonotype has more than one count but fewer than ten. The chain links TRBV20-1 to TRBJ2-3; a weak D match, TRBD2 (5 bases). Germline CDR1 is DFQATT and CDR2 is SNEGSKA (reference sequence). This CDR3 contains 12 residues. Deletions cut 2 bases from V and 5 bases from J, with 8 bases between. The CDR3 bases are TGCAGTGCTAGATCGGCGGGAGATACGCAGTATTTT. Translating gives CSARSAGDTQYF.

This clonotype was counted only a few times. The rearrangement links TRBV12-3 or TRBV12-4 to TRBJ1-1; no clear D gene. This CDR3 contains 13 residues. Trimming removed 7 bases from V and 0 bases from J, with 9 bases in between. The CDR3 here is CASTSPLNTEAFF. CDR3 bases: TGTGCCAGCACTTCGCCTTTGAACACTGAAGCTTTCTTT.

The V call is TRBV11-2, the J call TRBJ2-5; TRBD1 aligns across 12 bases. The J call is uncertain, as TRBJ2-7 better fits the DNA end. Germline loops: CDR1 SGHAT, CDR2 FQNNGV. The CDR3 has 17 amino acids. The CDR3 DNA follows: TGTGCCAGCAGCTTAGGGAACTCCGGGACAGGGGGCCACGAGCAGTACTTC. This translates into CASSLGNSGTGGHEQYF.

V is TRBV5-1 and J is TRBJ2-4; possibly TRBD2 for D (6 bases). With the DNA end fitting TRBJ2-7 better, the J assignment may be wrong. From germline, CDR1 is SGHRS and CDR2 YFSETQ. The CDR3 has 14 residues. The CDR3 here is CASSFTGVNYEQYF. In nucleotides, the CDR3 is TGCGCCAGCAGCTTCACGGGAGTTAACTACGAGCAGTACTTC.

This clonotype was observed once. The chain couples TRBV6-1 to TRBJ2-1; unclear D gene. Germline V gene data show CDR1 as MNHNS and CDR2 as SASEGT. Trimming removed 0 bases from V and 2 bases from J, with 11 bases in between. This CDR3 comprises 16 residues. As DNA, the CDR3 is TGTGCCAGCAGTGAAGCGGTCGCCGGAGCCTACAATGAGCAGTTCTTC. Translation: CASSEAVAGAYNEQFF.

This chain links TRBV25-1 with TRBJ2-1; TRBD2 matches 14 bases. Germline V CDR1 and CDR2: MGHDK, SYGVNS. V lost 0 bases and J lost 7; bases outside the gene matches: 11. The CDR3 is 19 amino acids. In nucleotides, the CDR3 is TGTGCCAGCAGTGAATATCCGGGGACTAGCGGGAGTGGTGTAAATGAGCAGTTCTTC. Its protein product is CASSEYPGTSGSGVNEQFF.

This clonotype has only a few counts. CDR3 DNA: TGCAGTGCTAGTGGGCTAGCGGGTTCGAGGTTCTACGAGCAGTACTTC. Its translation: CSASGLAGSRFYEQYF. V and J are TRBV20-1 and TRBJ2-7; TRBD2 agrees at 8 bases. The CDR3 is made up of 16 amino acids. Germline V gives CDR1 DFQATT, CDR2 SNEGSKA (reference sequence). V lost 3 bases and J lost 3; bases outside the gene matches: 13.

This chain uses TRBV14 with TRBJ2-1; D gene uncertain. Germline loops: CDR1 SGHDN, CDR2 FVKESK. V lost 0 bases and J lost 6, with 9 bases in between. The CDR3 consists of 14 residues. The CDR3 region has the DNA TGTGCCAGCAGCCAAGATGTTTATCCCAATGAGCAGTTCTTC. Translated, it gives CASSQDVYPNEQFF. Full variable domain (outside the CDR3, taken from reference TRBV14 and TRBJ2-1): EAGVTQFPSHSVIEKGQTVTLRCDPISGHDNLYWYRRVMGKEIKFLLHFVKESKQDESGMPNNRFLAERTGGTYSTLKVQPAELEDSGVYFCASSQDVYPNEQFFGPGTRLTVL.

The chain is built from TRBV4-1 and TRBJ2-5, with D uncertain. This CDR3 is 13 amino acids long. Per germline, CDR1 MGHRA and CDR2 YSYEKL. The V and J ends lost 5 bases and 4 bases respectively, with 11 bases between them. CDR3 in DNA: TGCGCCAGCAGCTTTCTGATGTCAGAGACCCAGTACTTC. This sequence encodes CASSFLMSETQYF.

The rearrangement uses TRBV7-6 and TRBJ2-1; D ambiguous. The end of the DNA fits TRBJ2-7 better, so the J call may be wrong. The CDR3 sequence is 13 residues long. Germline V CDR1 and CDR2: SGHVS, FNYEAQ. The CDR3 loop is CASSLGPRVEQYF. The CDR3 DNA follows: TGTGCCAGCAGCCTAGGGCCTCGGGTCGAGCAGTACTTC.

This clonotype was detected only a few times. The junction does not match germline at one end; this may be a read error. The chain employs TRBV9 and TRBJ2-3; D gene unclear. CDR3 length: 14 amino acids. Germline V CDR1 and CDR2: SGDLS, YYNGEE. The CDR3 spells CSSGPLASTDTQYF. The CDR3 DNA follows: TGCTCGTCCGGGCCCTTAGCCTCCACAGATACGCAGTATTTT.

V gene TRBV6-2 or TRBV6-3 combines with J gene TRBJ1-2; possible D gene TRBD1, 6 bases. This CDR3 region has 13 residues. Trimming pared 6 bases from V and 6 bases from J, leaving 14 bases between. The germline CDR1 and CDR2 sequences are MNHEY and SVGEGT. Here the CDR3 reads CASSHRTENGYTF. The CDR3 DNA sequence: TGTGCCAGCAGCCATCGGACAGAGAATGGCTACACCTTC.

For the CDR3, the DNA is TGTGCCATCAGTAGCGGGAGAGACTACGAGCAGTACTTC. This codes for CAISSGRDYEQYF. J is TRBJ2-7 and V is TRBV10-3; TRBD2 aligns across 8 bases. The CDR3 loop spans 13 amino acids. Trimming cost V 5 bases and J 3 bases; bases outside gene matches: 3. Germline V gives CDR1 ENHRY, CDR2 SYGVKD.

The rearrangement joins TRBV5-1 to TRBJ1-6, with D uncertain. Looked up from germline, CDR1 is SGHRS and CDR2 is YFSETQ. CDR3 length: 16 residues. Trimming stripped 0 bases from V and 5 bases from J, with 12 bases between. In nucleotides, the CDR3 is TGCGCCAGCAGCTTGGCCTCGTCCGGTAATAATTCACCCCTCCACTTT. This translates into CASSLASSGNNSPLHF. The full variable domain, its missing parts supplied by reference TRBV5-1 and TRBJ1-6, is KAGVTQTPRYLIKTRGQQVTLSCSPISGHRSVSWYQQTPGQGLQFLFEYFSETQRNKGNFPGRFSGRQFSNSRSEMNVSTLELGDSALYLCASSLASSGNNSPLHFGNGTRLTVT.

This chain links TRBV7-3 with TRBJ2-1; possibly TRBD2 for D (6 bases). The CDR3 sequence is 16 residues long. Trimming pared 1 base from V and 2 bases from J, leaving 12 bases between. Germline V gives CDR1 SGHTA, CDR2 FQGTGA. As DNA, the CDR3 is TGTGCCAGCAGCTTAAACGGCGGGGCAACCTACAATGAGCAGTTCTTC. Amino acids: CASSLNGGATYNEQFF.

This clonotype appeared a single time. The CDR3 DNA follows: TGTGCCAGCAGTGAACTACGGCTCTCTGGGGCCAACGTCCTGACTTTC. Its translation is CASSELRLSGANVLTF. This rearrangement joins TRBV2 to TRBJ2-6; D is unresolved. Germline lookup yields CDR1 SNHLY and CDR2 FYNNEI. The CDR3 length is 16 residues. The germline V and J ends were trimmed by 2 bases and 0 bases, with 8 bases remaining between them.

The rearrangement links TRBV29-1 to TRBJ2-7; 7 bases are a match to TRBD2. CDR3 length: 14 amino acids. Germline CDR1 SQVTM, CDR2 ANQGSEA. With 7 bases clipped from V and 4 bases from J, the junction kept 13 bases outside the gene matches. CDR3 DNA: TGCAGCGCCGGGTGGCGGGAGTTTCCTTACGAGCAGTACTTC. Translation: CSAGWREFPYEQYF.

The rearrangement uses TRBV14 and TRBJ2-2; D uncertain. Germline assignment: CDR1 SGHDN and CDR2 FVKESK. CDR3 length: 14 residues. Trimming stripped 5 bases from V and 1 base from J, with 8 bases between. This CDR3 reads CASSFQQNTGELFF. The CDR3 DNA sequence: TGTGCCAGCAGCTTCCAACAGAACACCGGGGAGCTGTTTTTT.

This chain connects TRBV7-2 to TRBJ1-2, with 8 bases matching TRBD1. Trimming cost V 5 bases and J 7 bases; bases outside gene matches: 12. The V gene's germline CDR1 is SGHTA and CDR2 FQGNSA. The CDR3 loop spans 15 amino acids. In DNA, the CDR3 is TGTGCCAGCAGCGGTCGGACAGGGTTTCTGGGTGGCTACACCTTC. Encoded protein: CASSGRTGFLGGYTF.

A word on this clonotype: A junction boundary mismatches the germline segment, possibly from a read error. The rearrangement uses TRBV5-5 and TRBJ1-4; D might be TRBD1 (5 bases). The germline gives CDR1 SGHKS, CDR2 YYEKEE (reference sequence). There are 13 residues in the CDR3. This CDR3 reads CASSLGWGVKRFF. Here the CDR3 DNA reads TGTGCCAGCAGCTTGGGCTGGGGGGTCAAACGGTTTTTT.

V gene TRBV10-3 combines with J gene TRBJ2-7; 10 bases line up with TRBD2. Germline CDR1 is ENHRY and CDR2 is SYGVKD. J was trimmed by 0 bases and V by 8 bases; bases with no gene match: 7. CDR3 length: 15 residues. The CDR3 DNA sequence: TGTGCCATCGGCGCCAGCGGGAGGGCCTCCTACGAGCAGTACTTC. This encodes CAIGASGRASYEQYF.

As concerns this clonotype: The junction departs from the called germline gene at one end, perhaps through a read error. This sequence joins TRBV5-1 and TRBJ1-1; D might be TRBD1 (5 bases). CDR3 length: 15 amino acids. In germline, CDR1 is SGHRS, CDR2 YFSETQ. CDR3 nucleotides: TGCGCCACCAGCCGCGGGCAGGGTTCGAGCACTGAAGCTTTCTTT. Translating gives CATSRGQGSSTEAFF. Together with reference TRBV5-1 and TRBJ1-1, the CDR3 gives the full variable domain: KAGVTQTPRYLIKTRGQQVTLSCSPISGHRSVSWYQQTPGQGLQFLFEYFSETQRNKGNFPGRFSGRQFSNSRSEMNVSTLELGDSALYLCATSRGQGSSTEAFFGQGTRLTVV.